A single sample gave rise to the 28 T cell receptor beta chains below, sequenced in a study of T cells in Graves' hyperthyroidism and ophthalmopathy (dated by TCRdb to the late 2010s). Library generation was performed with multiplex PCR. Sequencer: Illumina HiSeq 2000. The TCR beta CDR3 regions were amplified from RNA transcripts. The TCR CDR3 was subjected to a first round of RT-PCR using the HTBI primer set and the Qiagen OneStep RT-PCR kit. TCRdb reanalyzed the raw reads on its own, using fastp at Q25 for trimming and MiXCR for clone calling, and kept in-frame beta chains. Rows are combined by CDR3 protein, so each entry shows the most common genes and DNA. Across this sample there are around 190,000 distinct CDR3 sequences, with about a sixth seen only once. Roughly 49% of the sample is in the top ten clones. Sequenced input: blood. Receptors originate from a woman aged 45-59 years with Graves' hyperthyroidism.

This sequence joins TRBV10-3 and TRBJ2-7; the match to TRBD2 covers 9 bases. Trimming removed 3 bases from V and 0 bases from J; junction bases left unmatched: 6. The CDR3 has 16 amino acids. The germline V gene has CDR1 ENHRY and CDR2 SYGVKD. For the CDR3, the DNA is TGTGCCATCAGTGACATGACTAGCGGATCCTCCTACGAGCAGTACTTC. Translation: CAISDMTSGSSYEQYF.

Ten or more counts support this clonotype. V gene TRBV10-1 combines with J gene TRBJ2-1; possibly TRBD2 for D (6 bases). Germline values: CDR1 WNHNN, CDR2 SYGVQD (reference sequence). This CDR3 spans 15 amino acids. Trimming removed 3 bases from V and 6 bases from J, with 15 bases in between. The CDR3 DNA reads TGCGCCAGCAGTGATGCTCGGGCGGGACCCAATGAGCAGTTCTTC. Translation: CASSDARAGPNEQFF.

J is TRBJ2-7 and V is TRBV2; D is possibly TRBD2 (6 bases). CDR1 is SNHLY and CDR2 is FYNNEI in the germline V gene. The CDR3 runs to 14 residues. Deletions cut 6 bases from V and 3 bases from J, with 15 bases between. CDR3 bases: TGTGCCAGCAGCCGGGAGCGAAAGCGCTACGAGCAGTACTTC. This encodes CASSRERKRYEQYF.

This clonotype has at least ten counts. The chain is built from TRBV27 and TRBJ2-5, with D possibly TRBD1 on 5 matching bases. Germline V gene lookup returns CDR1 MNHEY and CDR2 SMNVEV (reference sequence). Between the trimmed V and J ends, which lost 2 bases and 5 bases, there was a span of 9 bases. CDR3 length: 13 residues. The CDR3 reads CASSLRGPETQYF. In DNA, the CDR3 is TGTGCCAGCAGTTTAAGGGGTCCGGAGACCCAGTACTTC.

The chain carries TRBV30 and TRBJ1-4, with D possibly being TRBD1 (5 bases). V was pared by 0 bases and J by 8 bases, with 10 bases between. This CDR3 region has 13 residues. CDR1 and CDR2 (germline): GTSNPN, SVGIG (reference sequence). The CDR3 nucleotides are TGTGCCTGGAGTGTACTTCAGGGAGAAAAACTGTTTTTT. This sequence encodes CAWSVLQGEKLFF.

This clonotype turned up a few times. The chain is built from TRBV3-1 and TRBJ2-2, with 10 bases that match TRBD2. V lost 1 base, J lost 4 bases, and 3 bases stayed unmatched. The germline CDR1 and CDR2 sequences are LGHDT and YNNKEL (reference sequence). This CDR3 region has 16 residues. The CDR3 DNA reads TGTGCCAGCAGCCAAGGAACTAGCGGGGTCACCGGGGAGCTGTTTTTT. The encoded protein is CASSQGTSGVTGELFF.

This clonotype turned up a few times. The V and J genes are TRBV27 and TRBJ2-5; 9 bases agree with TRBD1. Germline-derived CDR1 and CDR2 are MNHEY and SMNVEV (reference sequence). V lost 7 bases and J lost 1; bases outside the gene matches: 10. CDR3 length equals 16 residues. CDR3 residues: CASNDRGGAPQETQYF. CDR3 nucleotide sequence: TGTGCCAGCAACGACAGGGGGGGGGCCCCCCAAGAGACCCAGTACTTC.

Regarding this clonotype: A read error may be the cause here, since a much bigger clone is one base away. The rearrangement joins TRBV7-9 to TRBJ1-1, with D unresolved. Looked up from germline, CDR1 is SEHNR and CDR2 is FQNEAQ (reference sequence). This CDR3 has 13 residues. V was cut by 3 bases and J by 1 base, with 6 bases left in between. The CDR3 nucleotides read TGTGCCAGCAGCTTGTACCCGAACACTGAAGCTTTCTTT. Translation gives CASSLYPNTEAFF.

This clonotype was observed a handful of times. The V call is TRBV20-1, the J call TRBJ1-1, with a tentative D call TRBD1 (5 bases). The CDR3 is made up of 12 amino acids. Germline CDR1 and CDR2: DFQATT and SNEGSKA (reference sequence). The germline V and J ends were trimmed by 6 bases and 11 bases, with 19 bases remaining between them. The CDR3 reads CSASWVGGSAFF. CDR3 coding DNA: TGCAGTGCCTCGTGGGTGGGGGGATCGGCTTTCTTT.

This clonotype was counted ten times or more. The chain carries TRBV3-1 and TRBJ1-2; D perhaps matches TRBD1 (5 bases). CDR3 length: 15 residues. Trimming cost V 4 bases and J 7 bases, with 19 bases left between them. Germline-derived CDR1 and CDR2 are LGHDT and YNNKEL (reference sequence). For the CDR3, the DNA is TGTGCCAGCAGCCGAGAGGGGTCAAGGGAGGGTGGCTACACCTTC. Its translation: CASSREGSREGGYTF.

This clonotype showed up many times. The rearrangement uses TRBV30 and TRBJ1-5, with 7 bases that match TRBD1. The germline V gene encodes CDR1 GTSNPN and CDR2 SVGIG (reference sequence). V lost 3 bases, J lost 5 bases, and 7 bases stayed unmatched. The CDR3 totals 14 residues. In nucleotides, the CDR3 is TGTGCCTGGAGGGGGGACAGTGGGGATCAGCCCCAGCATTTT. It codes for CAWRGDSGDQPQHF.

This clonotype was observed a handful of times. This chain links TRBV19 with TRBJ1-5, with 10 bases fitting TRBD1. With V trimmed by 2 bases and J by 5 bases, 3 bases remained unmatched. Germline assignment: CDR1 LNHDA and CDR2 SQIVND (reference sequence). CDR3 length: 15 amino acids. The CDR3 is CASSIRDRGHQPQHF. Written as DNA, the CDR3 is TGTGCCAGTAGTATACGGGACAGGGGCCATCAGCCCCAGCATTTT. The full variable domain, completed using reference TRBV19 and TRBJ1-5, is DGGITQSPKYLFRKEGQNVTLSCEQNLNHDAMYWYRQDPGQGLRLIYYSQIVNDFQKGDIAEGYSVSREKKESFPLTVTSAQKNPTAFYLCASSIRDRGHQPQHFGDGTRLSIL.

This clonotype was seen repeatedly, ten times or more. J is TRBJ2-7 and V is TRBV5-1, with 11 bases identical to TRBD2. Germline V CDR1 and CDR2: SGHRS, YFSETQ. The CDR3 contains 16 residues. V shed 4 bases, J shed 0 bases, and the junction held 6 bases outside the gene matches. Here the CDR3 DNA reads TGCGCCAGCAGCCCGGGACTAGCGGCCCCCTCCTACGAGCAGTACTTC. Translation gives CASSPGLAAPSYEQYF.

The chain is built from TRBV27 and TRBJ1-2; D is unresolved. The CDR3 contains 15 residues. Trimming took off 5 bases at V and 2 bases at J, with 15 bases between the two ends. The germline CDR1 and CDR2 sequences are MNHEY and SMNVEV (reference sequence). The CDR3 coding sequence is TGTGCCAGCAGTGCAAACCTCCGGGTCAACTATGGCTACACCTTC. Protein: CASSANLRVNYGYTF.

Many counts were recorded for this clonotype. The rearrangement uses TRBV11-2 and TRBJ1-1; 10 nucleotides match TRBD1. V shed 5 bases and J 5 bases; nucleotides not matched to a gene: 8. The CDR3 spans 15 residues. Germline assignment: CDR1 SGHAT and CDR2 FQNNGV. The CDR3 protein is CASSLGQGSRTEAFF. For the CDR3, the DNA is TGTGCCAGCAGCCTGGGACAGGGGTCGCGGACTGAAGCTTTCTTT. The complete variable domain, with remaining parts taken from reference TRBV11-2 and TRBJ1-1, reads EAGVAQSPRYKIIEKRQSVAFWCNPISGHATLYWYQQILGQGPKLLIQFQNNGVVDDSQLPKDRFSAERLKGVDSTLKIQPAKLEDSAVYLCASSLGQGSRTEAFFGQGTRLTVV.

This clonotype was found many times. The gene calls are TRBV19 and TRBJ2-7; 8 nucleotides agree with TRBD1. V dropped 5 bases and J dropped 8; count of bases not matched to a gene: 8. CDR3 length equals 13 residues. Germline V lookup: CDR1 LNHDA, CDR2 SQIVND (reference sequence). The CDR3 here is CASSQNQGAQQYF. The CDR3 DNA is TGTGCCAGTAGTCAGAATCAGGGGGCCCAGCAGTACTTC.

This chain uses TRBV10-3 with TRBJ1-6, with D perhaps matching TRBD1 (5 bases). The germline V and J ends were trimmed by 6 bases and 8 bases, with 11 bases remaining between them. Looked up from germline, CDR1 is ENHRY and CDR2 is SYGVKD. The CDR3 spans 13 residues. CDR3 coding DNA: TGTGCCATCAGATTGGGGGAGGATTCACCCCTCCACTTT. It translates to CAIRLGEDSPLHF.

The chain employs TRBV20-1 and TRBJ2-2, with no clear D. There are 11 residues in the CDR3. Germline lookup yields CDR1 DFQATT and CDR2 SNEGSKA (reference sequence). V lost 5 bases and J lost 5, with 6 bases in between. CDR3 region: CSALATGELFF. The CDR3 coding sequence is TGCAGTGCTCTTGCTACCGGGGAGCTGTTTTTT.

In this sample, this clonotype turned up many times. J is TRBJ2-5 and V is TRBV3-1; D is undetermined. The V end lost 5 bases, the J end lost 14 bases, and 21 bases lay between the germline ends. The germline gives CDR1 LGHDT, CDR2 YNNKEL (reference sequence). The length of the CDR3 is 13 residues. For the CDR3, the DNA is TGTGCCAGCAGCTCGGAAAGACGGACGAATCAATACTTC. Amino acids: CASSSERRTNQYF.

This clonotype was recorded many times. CDR3 sequence (DNA): TGTGCCAGCAGACAAATCCTATTGGGTACTGAAGCTTTCTTT. Translated, it gives CASRQILLGTEAFF. V usage is TRBV12-3 or TRBV12-4 and J usage is TRBJ1-1; no clear D gene. Trimming shortened V by 6 bases and J by 5 bases, and 16 bases separated the two germline ends. The CDR3 runs to 14 residues.

V gene TRBV19 combines with J gene TRBJ2-7; 9 bases are shared with TRBD2. V lost 5 bases and J lost 5; bases outside the gene matches: 7. Looked up from germline, CDR1 is LNHDA and CDR2 is SQIVND (reference sequence). The CDR3 contains 14 residues. In DNA form, the CDR3 reads TGTGCCAGTAGTCTTAGCGGGAGTGTCCACGAGCAGTACTTC. Protein product: CASSLSGSVHEQYF.

Of note for this clonotype: This may be a read error, as it is one base from a much larger clone. The chain links TRBV5-4 to TRBJ2-3, with 7 bases identical to TRBD1. The CDR3 length is 14 residues. The V gene's germline CDR1 is SGHNT and CDR2 YYREEE (reference sequence). CDR3 nucleotide sequence: TGTGTCAGCAGCACCGGGACAGGCACAGATACGCAGTATTTT. Amino acid sequence: CVSSTGTGTDTQYF.

This clonotype has a count of ten or more. The chain recombines TRBV28 with TRBJ2-1, with 9 bases fitting TRBD1. CDR1 MDHEN and CDR2 SYDVKM come from the germline V gene. The J segment lost 4 bases and the V segment lost 0 bases, leaving 4 bases of the junction unmatched. The CDR3 is made up of 16 amino acids. The DNA of the CDR3 is TGTGCCAGCAGTTTATGGGGACAGGGCAAATACAATGAGCAGTTCTTC. Translating gives CASSLWGQGKYNEQFF.

This clonotype was recorded many times. The chain recombines TRBV30 with TRBJ2-3, with D maybe TRBD1 (5 bases). Deletions cut 4 bases from V and 0 bases from J, with 11 bases between. The germline CDR1 and CDR2 sequences are GTSNPN and SVGIG (reference sequence). This CDR3 region has 14 residues. The CDR3 region is CAWKVGLSTDTQYF. CDR3 in DNA: TGTGCCTGGAAGGTGGGGCTGAGCACAGATACGCAGTATTTT.

This clonotype was detected many times. J is TRBJ2-3 and V is TRBV11-2; D not certain. This CDR3 contains 16 residues. From germline, CDR1 is SGHAT and CDR2 FQNNGV. Trimming cost V 2 bases and J 5 bases, with 17 bases left between them. CDR3 loop: CASSLLVGYAGDTQYF. CDR3 nucleotide sequence: TGTGCCAGCAGCTTACTCGTCGGCTACGCCGGAGATACGCAGTATTTT.

This clonotype was detected many times. The chain joins TRBV12-3 or TRBV12-4 to TRBJ1-4; 8 nucleotides align to TRBD1. V shed 6 bases and J 7 bases; nucleotides not matched to a gene: 7. The CDR3 is 14 amino acids. The CDR3 region is CASSQDRAGEKLFF. Written as DNA, the CDR3 is TGTGCCAGCAGCCAGGACAGGGCGGGTGAAAAACTGTTTTTT.

CDR3: CASSPPSSGRAIGDTQYF. Here the CDR3 DNA reads TGTGCCAGCTCACCTCCCTCTAGCGGGAGGGCCATAGGAGATACGCAGTATTTT. The V and J genes are TRBV18 and TRBJ2-3; 12 bases are a match to TRBD2. Trimming at V came to 3 bases and at J to 5 bases, leaving 12 bases not matched to a gene. The CDR3 is 18 amino acids. The V gene's germline CDR1 is KGHSH and CDR2 LQKENI. The complete variable domain, with remaining parts taken from reference TRBV18 and TRBJ2-3, reads NAGVMQNPRHLVRRRGQEARLRCSPMKGHSHVYWYRQLPEEGLKFMVYLQKENIIDESGMPKERFSAEFPKEGPSILRIQQVVRGDSAAYFCASSPPSSGRAIGDTQYFGPGTRLTVL.

This clonotype was seen at least ten times. The chain combines TRBV11-2 with TRBJ2-7, with D tentatively TRBD2 (5 bases). V dropped 1 base and J dropped 2 bases, with 12 bases sitting between them. The germline gives CDR1 SGHAT, CDR2 FQNNGV. The CDR3 has 15 amino acids. The CDR3 reads CASSLASRSTYEQYF. CDR3 coding DNA: TGTGCCAGCAGCTTAGCTAGCAGGAGTACCTACGAGCAGTACTTC.